These 6 T cell receptor beta chains were sequenced from one sample in a study of Ad26.COV2.S vaccination and SARS-CoV-2 variants. The sample's treatment: approximately 18 received Ad26.COV2.S at low or high dose, single or two shots; several received placebo; per-sample allocation not given. After the first vaccine or placebo injection, samples were drawn on day 63. Clones were sequenced by immunoSEQ multiplex PCR, and TCRdb holds only the in-frame ones, with some missing. The repertoire holds 250,000 or so clones, with around 88% as singletons. The sequences come from peripheral blood, collected in a trial of Ad26.COV2.S vaccine versus placebo. These receptors all come from a person between 18 and 65 years old who received the Ad26.COV2.S COVID-19 vaccine or a placebo.

The chain is built from TRBV3-1 (or the pseudogene TRBV3-2) and TRBJ2-1; TRBD2 matches at 11 bases. The germline CDR1 and CDR2 sequences are LGHDT and YNNKEL (reference sequence). With V trimmed by 0 bases and J by 8 bases, 3 bases remained unmatched. This CDR3 has 15 residues. For the CDR3, the DNA is TGTGCCAGCAGCCAAGAGGTAGCGGGAGGGCATGAGCAGTTCTTC. Translation: CASSQEVAGGHEQFF.

The gene calls are TRBV4-1 and TRBJ2-5, with TRBD1 as a possible D gene (5 bases). V was pared by 3 bases and J by 3 bases, with 11 bases between. The V gene's germline CDR1 is MGHRA and CDR2 YSYEKL. CDR3 length: 14 residues. DNA of the CDR3: TGCGCCAGCAGCCAGGCTGCCAGGGAAGAGACCCAGTACTTC. Protein: CASSQAAREETQYF.

This clone was seen a single time. The chain recombines TRBV4-2 with TRBJ1-4; TRBD1 might be the D (5 bases). The CDR3 consists of 14 residues. Germline V gene sequence: CDR1 LGHNA, CDR2 YNFKEQ. V was trimmed by 0 bases and J by 8 bases, leaving 10 bases between them. In DNA form, the CDR3 reads TGTGCCAGCAGCCAAGAAGGGGCGGGGGAAAAACTGTTTTTT. As protein: CASSQEGAGEKLFF.

The gene calls are TRBV11-2 and TRBJ1-5; 7 nucleotides align to TRBD1. Trimming cost V 5 bases and J 2 bases; bases outside gene matches: 9. The CDR3 has 16 amino acids. Germline CDR1 SGHAT, CDR2 FQNNGV. Here the CDR3 reads CASSPKQGLGNQPQHF. The CDR3 DNA reads TGTGCCAGCAGCCCGAAACAGGGGCTCGGCAATCAGCCCCAGCATTTT.

This clone has only one observation. J is TRBJ2-3 and V is TRBV4-3; tentative D call: TRBD2 (7 bases). Germline lookup yields CDR1 LGHNA and CDR2 YSLEER. The CDR3 is made up of 16 amino acids. Trimming left V 1 base short and J 6 bases short, with 17 bases between. The CDR3 here is CASSQGLRGGMDTQYF. CDR3 bases: TGCGCCAGCAGCCAAGGGCTTAGGGGGGGGATGGATACGCAGTATTTT.

As for this clone: Other DNA sequences in the same sample also yield this CDR3. The V gene is TRBV5-1, the J gene TRBJ2-3, with 11 bases that match TRBD2. The trim removed 4 bases at V and 4 bases at J, leaving 2 bases unmatched. The CDR3 has 14 amino acids. CDR1 and CDR2 (germline): SGHRS, YFSETQ. The CDR3 DNA reads as TGCGCCAGCAGCCTAGCGGGAGGATCAGATACGCAGTATTTT. Residues: CASSLAGGSDTQYF.